The present T cell receptor (beta chain) was sequenced within a study of stem cell transplantation in POMP-related autoinflammatory disease. The overall study: Defective thymoproteasomes were hypothesized to impair CD8+ T-cell positive selection. Neutrophil and platelet engraftment from the graft donor was 100% through one year after transplant. Whole-study results and caveats: Fewer unique TRB V-J gene pairings were identified in patients with PRAID.

PRAID featured prominent immunodeficiency. Sequenced by immunoSEQ multiplex PCR; TCRdb stores in-frame clones only, minus some. The repertoire consists of tens of thousands of clones, with approximately 91% occurring once and the leading ten covering 0.5% to 0.75%. This clone was found once. Its antigen is undetermined. With 5 bases removed from V and 7 bases from J, the gap between germline ends came to 18 bases. Per germline, CDR1 MGHDK and CDR2 SYGVNS. The CDR3 spans 15 residues. This chain uses TRBV25-1 with TRBJ2-1, with D perhaps matching TRBD1 or TRBD2 (5 bases each). The sequenced sample was CD4+ T cells from PBMCs, obtained after stem cell transplantation. This clonotype was obtained from a human patient with POMP-related autoinflammation and immune dysregulation (PRAID). Some T cells may be transferred from the graft donor. CDR3 amino acids: CASSNRDPGSNEQFF. The CDR3 region has the DNA TGTGCCAGCAGTAACCGGGACCCCGGGTCGAATGAGCAGTTCTTC.